Here is one TCR beta chain with its context. Its cognate antigen is unknown. The record originates from a study of blood T cells in healthy people across ages. Study-wide results and caveats: Donors of long life had a larger count of naive CD4+ cells and greater diversity than aged donors. Investigators viewed diversity estimates from one million T cells as underestimates, the study reported.

A sample-barcoded 5' primer and a J-beta primer mix were used in a second PCR of roughly 7 to 11 cycles. Each cDNA was tagged by a template-switch adaptor containing 12 random nucleotides. One entry per CDR3 protein, called by TCRdb with MiXCR from the 5' RACE reads. The table includes 380,000 or so distinct CDR3 sequences, 52% detected once. Germline assignment: CDR1 SGHAT and CDR2 FQNNGV. The CDR3 consists of 12 residues. The sequence was obtained from a man between 60 and 75 years old in good health. This chain joins TRBV11-2 and TRBJ2-5; D may be TRBD1 (6 bases). Sequenced input: blood. The CDR3 bases are TGTGCTTCTGAAGCTTATTCGGGACATCGGTACTTC. Translating gives CASEAYSGHRYF.